This T cell receptor (beta chain) was obtained from a study of blood T cell repertoires in COVID-19. Germline CDR1 SSHAT, CDR2 FNYEAQ (reference sequence). There are 15 residues in the CDR3. Only in-frame clones appear in the TCRdb table, and some are missing; sequencing was by immunoSEQ multiplex PCR. The repertoire holds about 30,000 clones, with over 70% as singletons. Of note for this clone: One end of the junction varies from germline; a read error may be responsible.

This clonotype was obtained from a man between 65 and 79 years old with COVID-19, enrolled during active disease. The sample comprised peripheral blood. V gene TRBV7-7 combines with J gene TRBJ2-5, with a tentative D call TRBD1 (5 bases). The CDR3 loop reads CASSLGRTYQETQYF. The DNA for the CDR3 is TGTGCTAGCAGCTTAGGCCGGACATACCAAGAGACCCAGTACTTC.